Shown below are 7 T cell receptor beta chains from a single sample sequenced in a study of response to subunit inactivated influenza vaccine. MiXCR, applied by TCRdb to the RT-PCR reads, yields one record per CDR3 protein. Among 530,000 or so distinct CDR3 sequences listed, over 25% were seen once. The source material was CD4+ T cells sorted from PBMCs, sampled roughly 5 days after vaccination. These receptors all come from a man aged 50-59 years who received an inactivated influenza vaccine.

There are a few counts of this clonotype. The chain employs TRBV4-3 and TRBJ2-2, with D maybe TRBD1 (6 bases). V gave up 2 bases and J gave up 3 bases, with 13 bases separating them. Germline CDR1 LGHNA, CDR2 YSLEER. The CDR3 is 16 amino acids. The CDR3 sequence: CASSQSVGGDTGELFF. CDR3 nucleotide sequence: TGCGCCAGCAGCCAATCGGTTGGGGGCGACACCGGGGAGCTGTTTTTT.

This clonotype was observed a handful of times. The CDR3 sequence is CASSWGQGVNYNSPLHF. DNA of the CDR3: TGTGCCAGCAGCTGGGGACAGGGGGTAAACTATAATTCACCCCTCCACTTT. The rearrangement uses TRBV4-2 and TRBJ1-6; 11 nucleotides line up with TRBD1. The trim removed 5 bases at V and 3 bases at J, leaving 6 bases unmatched. Germline loops: CDR1 LGHNA, CDR2 YNFKEQ. The CDR3 consists of 17 residues.

This clonotype was observed a few times. V is TRBV10-3 and J is TRBJ2-7; TRBD1 matches 8 bases. The ends lost 1 base at V and 1 base at J; junction bases unmatched: 6. Germline values: CDR1 ENHRY, CDR2 SYGVKD. CDR3 length: 16 amino acids. The CDR3 nucleotides read TGTGCCATCAGTGAGTTAACAGGGGGTGGATCCTACGAGCAGTACTTC. It encodes CAISELTGGGSYEQYF.

The chain uses TRBV30 and TRBJ2-7; 9 bases are a match to TRBD2. Trimming took 0 bases from V and 4 from J; bases not matched to a gene: 13. Germline V gene data show CDR1 as GTSNPN and CDR2 as SVGIG (reference sequence). The CDR3 is 17 amino acids. CDR3 nucleotide sequence: TGTGCCTGGAGTGTCATCGAGGGGATTAGCGGGAGTTACGAGCAGTACTTC. Amino acid sequence: CAWSVIEGISGSYEQYF.

The CDR3 reads CASSLKPGNTEAFF. CDR3 nucleotides: TGCGCCAGCAGTCTCAAACCGGGGAACACTGAAGCTTTCTTT. This sequence joins TRBV4-1 and TRBJ1-1, with D unclear. The V gene's germline CDR1 is MGHRA and CDR2 YSYEKL. This CDR3 contains 14 residues. The V gene lost 6 bases and the J gene lost 1 base, with 12 bases spanning the gap.

This clonotype was recorded once. The V and J genes are TRBV6-2 or TRBV6-3 and TRBJ2-7; 7 nucleotides agree with TRBD1. Per the germline V gene, CDR1 is MNHEY and CDR2 is SVGEGT. The V segment lost 6 bases and the J segment 0 bases; nucleotides outside the gene matches: 8. The CDR3 extends over 15 amino acids. The CDR3 protein is CASRWGTVGSYEQYF. The CDR3 DNA follows: TGTGCCAGCAGATGGGGGACAGTGGGCTCCTACGAGCAGTACTTC.

This clonotype was seen only a few times. The rearrangement links TRBV4-2 to TRBJ1-2, with TRBD1 matching over 7 bases. This CDR3 region has 17 residues. The J segment lost 1 base and the V segment lost 1 base, leaving 9 bases of the junction unmatched. Germline CDR1 is LGHNA and CDR2 is YNFKEQ. The CDR3 protein is CASSQVPFTGDNYGYTF. Written as DNA, the CDR3 is TGTGCCAGCAGCCAAGTTCCCTTCACAGGGGATAACTATGGCTACACCTTC.